Only a few counts were recorded for the clone carrying this T cell receptor (beta chain). Since no conserved phenylalanine or tryptophan closes the CDR3, a read error is the likely cause. The DNA is left out, because the CDR3 cannot be placed on it with certainty; the CDR3 is given as TCRdb lists it. This sample was included in a study of tumor-infiltrating lymphocytes in oesophageal squamous cell carcinoma. Germline assignment: CDR1 LGHNA and CDR2 YSLEER. The CDR3 length equals 17 residues, ends included. TCRdb called the PCR reads again in MiXCR, with one record for every CDR3 protein. Seen here are about 18,000 distinct CDR3 sequences, around 40% observed once, and the top ten hold 41%.

The specimen was blood. The clonotype comes from a female donor with esophageal squamous cell carcinoma. The chain carries TRBV4-3 and TRBJ2-7. The CDR3 sequence: CASSQDYSTNYGYTFGS.